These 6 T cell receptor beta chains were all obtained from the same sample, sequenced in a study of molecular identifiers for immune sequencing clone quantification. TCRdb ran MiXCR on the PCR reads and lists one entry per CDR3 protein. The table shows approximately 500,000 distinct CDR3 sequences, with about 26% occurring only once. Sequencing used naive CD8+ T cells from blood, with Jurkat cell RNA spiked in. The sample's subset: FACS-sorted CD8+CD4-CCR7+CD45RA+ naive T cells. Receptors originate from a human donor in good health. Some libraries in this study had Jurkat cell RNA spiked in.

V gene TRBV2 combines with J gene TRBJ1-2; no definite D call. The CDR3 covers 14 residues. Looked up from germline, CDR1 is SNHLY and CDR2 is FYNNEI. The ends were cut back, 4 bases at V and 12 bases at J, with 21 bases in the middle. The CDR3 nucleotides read TGTGCCAGCAGTGGTGGCTCAGGAGGACTGAGGCACACCTTC. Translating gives CASSGGSGGLRHTF.

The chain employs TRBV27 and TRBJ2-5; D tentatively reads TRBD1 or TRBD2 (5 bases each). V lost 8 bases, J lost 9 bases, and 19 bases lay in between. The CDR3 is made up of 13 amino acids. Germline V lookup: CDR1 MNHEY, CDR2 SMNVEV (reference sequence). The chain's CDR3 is CASGNRDPTPQYF. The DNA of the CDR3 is TGTGCCAGCGGTAACCGGGACCCGACGCCCCAGTACTTC.

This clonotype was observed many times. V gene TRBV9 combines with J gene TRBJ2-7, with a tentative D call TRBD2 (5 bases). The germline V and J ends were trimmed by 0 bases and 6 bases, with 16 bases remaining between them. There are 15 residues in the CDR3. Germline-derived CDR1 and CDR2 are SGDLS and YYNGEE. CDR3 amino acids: CASSVGAGAVREQYF. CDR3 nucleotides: TGTGCCAGCAGCGTAGGGGCCGGAGCGGTGCGCGAGCAGTACTTC.

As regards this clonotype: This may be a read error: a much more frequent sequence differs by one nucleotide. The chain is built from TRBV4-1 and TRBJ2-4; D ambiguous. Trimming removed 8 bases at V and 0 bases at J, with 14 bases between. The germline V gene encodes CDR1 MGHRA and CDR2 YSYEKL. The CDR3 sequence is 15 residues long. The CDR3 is CASRPTDLAKNIQYF. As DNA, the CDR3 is TGCGCCAGCCGCCCTACGGACCTAGCCAAAAACATTCAGTACTTC.

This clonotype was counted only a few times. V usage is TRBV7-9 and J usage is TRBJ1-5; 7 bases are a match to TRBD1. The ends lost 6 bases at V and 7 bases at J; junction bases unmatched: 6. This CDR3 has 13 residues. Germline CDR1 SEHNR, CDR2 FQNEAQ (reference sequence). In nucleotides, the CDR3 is TGTGCCAGCAGTCCCCAGGGGGACCAGCCCCAGCATTTT. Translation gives CASSPQGDQPQHF.

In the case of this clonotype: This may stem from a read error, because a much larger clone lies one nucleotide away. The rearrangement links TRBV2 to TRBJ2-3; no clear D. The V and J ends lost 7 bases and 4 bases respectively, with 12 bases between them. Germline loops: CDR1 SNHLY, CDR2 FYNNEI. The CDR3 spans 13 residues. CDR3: CASISRKADTQYF. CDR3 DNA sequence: TGTGCCAGCATTAGTCGTAAAGCAGATACGCAGTATTTT.